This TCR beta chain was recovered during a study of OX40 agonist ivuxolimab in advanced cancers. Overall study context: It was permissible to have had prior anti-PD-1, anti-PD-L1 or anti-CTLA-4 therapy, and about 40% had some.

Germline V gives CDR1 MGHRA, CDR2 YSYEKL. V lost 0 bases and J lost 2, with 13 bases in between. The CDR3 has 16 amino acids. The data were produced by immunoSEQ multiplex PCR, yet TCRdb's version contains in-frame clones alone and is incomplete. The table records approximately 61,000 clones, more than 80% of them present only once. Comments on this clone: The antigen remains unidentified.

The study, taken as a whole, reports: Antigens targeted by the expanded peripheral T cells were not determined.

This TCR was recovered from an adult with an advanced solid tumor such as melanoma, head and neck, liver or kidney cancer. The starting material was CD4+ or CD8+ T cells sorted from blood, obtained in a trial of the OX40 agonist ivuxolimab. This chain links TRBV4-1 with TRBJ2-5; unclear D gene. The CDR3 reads CASSQDPRTAQETQYF. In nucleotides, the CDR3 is TGCGCCAGCAGCCAAGATCCCCGGACCGCACAAGAGACCCAGTACTTC.